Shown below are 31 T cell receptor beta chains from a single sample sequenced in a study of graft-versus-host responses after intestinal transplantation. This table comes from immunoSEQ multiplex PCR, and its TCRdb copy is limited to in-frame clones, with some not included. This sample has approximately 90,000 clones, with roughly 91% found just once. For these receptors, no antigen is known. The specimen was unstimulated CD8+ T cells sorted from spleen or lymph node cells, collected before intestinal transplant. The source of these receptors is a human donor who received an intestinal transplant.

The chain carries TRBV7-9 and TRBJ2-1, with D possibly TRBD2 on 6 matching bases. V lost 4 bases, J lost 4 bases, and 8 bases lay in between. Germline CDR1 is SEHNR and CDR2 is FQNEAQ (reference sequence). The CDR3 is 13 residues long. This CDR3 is CASSSGLYNEQFF. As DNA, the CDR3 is TGTGCCAGCAGCTCGGGACTGTACAATGAGCAGTTCTTC.

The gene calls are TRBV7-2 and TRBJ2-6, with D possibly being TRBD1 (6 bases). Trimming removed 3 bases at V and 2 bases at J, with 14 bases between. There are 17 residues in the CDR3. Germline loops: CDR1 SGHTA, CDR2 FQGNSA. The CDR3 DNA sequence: TGTGCCAGCAGCTTTGGGCAGGGGATCACTGGGGCCAACGTCCTGACTTTC. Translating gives CASSFGQGITGANVLTF.

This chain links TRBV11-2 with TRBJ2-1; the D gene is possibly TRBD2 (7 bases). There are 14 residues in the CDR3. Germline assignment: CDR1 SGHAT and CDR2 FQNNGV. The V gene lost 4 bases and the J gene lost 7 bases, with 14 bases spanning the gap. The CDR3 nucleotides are TGTGCCAGCAGCTCTTGGACAGCGGGAAATGAGCAGTTCTTC. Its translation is CASSSWTAGNEQFF.

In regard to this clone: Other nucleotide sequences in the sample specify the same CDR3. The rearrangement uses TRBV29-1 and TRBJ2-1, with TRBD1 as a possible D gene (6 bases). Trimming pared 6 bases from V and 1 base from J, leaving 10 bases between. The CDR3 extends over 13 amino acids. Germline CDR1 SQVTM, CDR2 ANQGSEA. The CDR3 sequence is CSVTTGSYNEQFF. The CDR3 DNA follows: TGCAGCGTGACCACAGGGTCCTACAATGAGCAGTTCTTC.

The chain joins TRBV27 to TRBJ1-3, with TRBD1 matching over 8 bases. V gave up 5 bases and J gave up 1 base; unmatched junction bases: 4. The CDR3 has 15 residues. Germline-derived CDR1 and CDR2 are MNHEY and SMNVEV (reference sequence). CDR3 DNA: TGTGCCAGCAGTACGACAGGGGAATCTGGAAACACCATATATTTT. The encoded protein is CASSTTGESGNTIYF.

The CDR3 sequence: CASSETGVRDIQYF. DNA of the CDR3: TGTGCCAGCAGCGAGACAGGGGTGAGAGACATTCAGTACTTC. The chain couples TRBV27 to TRBJ2-4; 8 nucleotides line up with TRBD1. V lost 6 bases to trimming and J lost 8 bases; unmatched junction nucleotides: 9. The CDR3 runs 14 residues. Germline V gene data show CDR1 as MNHEY and CDR2 as SMNVEV (reference sequence).

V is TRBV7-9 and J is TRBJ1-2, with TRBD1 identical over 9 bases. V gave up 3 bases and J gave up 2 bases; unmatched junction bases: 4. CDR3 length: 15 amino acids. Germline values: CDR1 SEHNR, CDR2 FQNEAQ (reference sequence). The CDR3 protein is CASSFGTGGNYGYTF. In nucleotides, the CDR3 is TGTGCCAGCAGCTTTGGCACAGGGGGCAACTATGGCTACACCTTC.

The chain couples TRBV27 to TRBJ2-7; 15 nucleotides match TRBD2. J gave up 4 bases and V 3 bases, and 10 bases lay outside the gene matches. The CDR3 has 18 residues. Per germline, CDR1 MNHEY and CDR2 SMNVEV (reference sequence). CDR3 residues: CASSLRWTGTSGGYEQYF. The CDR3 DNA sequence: TGTGCCAGCAGTTTGAGGTGGACCGGGACTAGCGGGGGGTACGAGCAGTACTTC.

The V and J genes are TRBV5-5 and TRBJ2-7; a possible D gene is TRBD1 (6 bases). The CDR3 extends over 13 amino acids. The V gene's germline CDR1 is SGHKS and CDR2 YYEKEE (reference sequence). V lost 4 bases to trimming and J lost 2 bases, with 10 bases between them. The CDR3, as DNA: TGTGCCAGCAGCCAAGGACAGCCCTACGAGCAGTACTTC. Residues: CASSQGQPYEQYF.

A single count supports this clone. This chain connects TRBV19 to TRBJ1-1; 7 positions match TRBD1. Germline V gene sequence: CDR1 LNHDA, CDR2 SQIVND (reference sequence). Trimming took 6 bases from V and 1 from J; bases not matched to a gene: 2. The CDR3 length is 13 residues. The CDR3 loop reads CASSAGGNTEAFF. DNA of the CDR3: TGTGCCAGTAGCGCAGGGGGGAACACTGAAGCTTTCTTT.

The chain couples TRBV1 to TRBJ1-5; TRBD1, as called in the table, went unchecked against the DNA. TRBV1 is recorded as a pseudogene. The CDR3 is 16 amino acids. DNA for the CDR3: TGCACCAGCAGCCAAATTGAGGACAGGGGGCCACCGGTGGAGCATTTT. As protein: CTSSQIEDRGPPVEHF.

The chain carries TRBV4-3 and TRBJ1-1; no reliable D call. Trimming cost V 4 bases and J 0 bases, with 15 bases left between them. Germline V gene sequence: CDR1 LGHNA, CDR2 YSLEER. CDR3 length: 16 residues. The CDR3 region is CASSPRNWRVNTEAFF. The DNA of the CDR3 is TGCGCCAGCAGCCCCAGGAACTGGAGGGTGAACACTGAAGCTTTCTTT.

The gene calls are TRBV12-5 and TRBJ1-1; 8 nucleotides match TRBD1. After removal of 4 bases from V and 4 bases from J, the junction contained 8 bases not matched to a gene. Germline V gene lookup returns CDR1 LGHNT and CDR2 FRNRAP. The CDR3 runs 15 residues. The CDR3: CASGYDRGIGTEAFF. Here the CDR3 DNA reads TGTGCTAGTGGTTATGACAGGGGTATCGGCACTGAAGCTTTCTTT. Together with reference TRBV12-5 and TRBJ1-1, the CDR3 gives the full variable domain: DARVTQTPRHKVTEMGQEVTMRCQPILGHNTVFWYRQTMMQGLELLAYFRNRAPLDDSGMPKDRFSAEMPDATLATLKIQPSEPRDSAVYFCASGYDRGIGTEAFFGQGTRLTVV.

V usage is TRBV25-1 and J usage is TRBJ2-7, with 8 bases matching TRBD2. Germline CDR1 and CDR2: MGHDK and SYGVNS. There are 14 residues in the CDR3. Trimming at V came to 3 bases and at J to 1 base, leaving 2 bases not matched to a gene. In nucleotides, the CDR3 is TGTGCCAGCAGTGATGGGACTAGTTCCTACGAGCAGTACTTC. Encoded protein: CASSDGTSSYEQYF.

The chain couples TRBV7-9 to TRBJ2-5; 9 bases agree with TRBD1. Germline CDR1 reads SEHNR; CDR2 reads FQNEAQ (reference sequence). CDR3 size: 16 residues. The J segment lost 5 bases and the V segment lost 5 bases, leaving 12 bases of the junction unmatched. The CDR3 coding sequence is TGTGCCAGCAGCCCGCCTTGGGACAGGGAGGGGGAGACCCAGTACTTC. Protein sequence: CASSPPWDREGETQYF.

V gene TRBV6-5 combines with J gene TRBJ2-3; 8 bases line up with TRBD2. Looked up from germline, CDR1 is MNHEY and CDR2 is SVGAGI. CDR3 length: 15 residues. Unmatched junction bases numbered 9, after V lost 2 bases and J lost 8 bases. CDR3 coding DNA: TGTGCCAGCAGTTACGGAGCGGGGGCCGAGGGTACGCAGTATTTT. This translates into CASSYGAGAEGTQYF.

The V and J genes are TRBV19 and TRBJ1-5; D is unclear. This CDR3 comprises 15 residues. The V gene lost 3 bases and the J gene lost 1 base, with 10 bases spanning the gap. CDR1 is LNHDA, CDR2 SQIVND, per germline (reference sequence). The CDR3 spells CASSIWEESNQPQHF. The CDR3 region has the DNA TGTGCCAGTAGTATTTGGGAGGAAAGCAATCAGCCCCAGCATTTT.

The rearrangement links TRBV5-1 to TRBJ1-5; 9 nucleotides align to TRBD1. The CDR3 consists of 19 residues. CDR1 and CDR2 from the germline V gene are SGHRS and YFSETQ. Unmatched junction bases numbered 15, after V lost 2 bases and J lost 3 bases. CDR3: CASSFLIYYRDRVNQPQHF. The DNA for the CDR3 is TGCGCCAGCAGCTTCCTCATCTACTACCGGGACAGGGTCAATCAGCCCCAGCATTTT.

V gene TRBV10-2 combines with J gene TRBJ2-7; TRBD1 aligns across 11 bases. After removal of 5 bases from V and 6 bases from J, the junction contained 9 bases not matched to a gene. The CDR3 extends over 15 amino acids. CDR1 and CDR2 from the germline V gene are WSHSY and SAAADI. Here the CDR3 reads CASSPGTGGEAEQYF. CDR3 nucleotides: TGCGCCAGCAGTCCTGGGACAGGGGGGGAAGCCGAGCAGTACTTC.

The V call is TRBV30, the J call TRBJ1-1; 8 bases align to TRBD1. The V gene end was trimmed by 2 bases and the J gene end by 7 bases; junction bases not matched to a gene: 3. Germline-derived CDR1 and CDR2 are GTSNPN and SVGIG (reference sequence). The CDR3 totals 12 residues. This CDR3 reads CAWSPGGFEAFF. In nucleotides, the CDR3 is TGTGCCTGGAGTCCAGGGGGCTTTGAAGCTTTCTTT.

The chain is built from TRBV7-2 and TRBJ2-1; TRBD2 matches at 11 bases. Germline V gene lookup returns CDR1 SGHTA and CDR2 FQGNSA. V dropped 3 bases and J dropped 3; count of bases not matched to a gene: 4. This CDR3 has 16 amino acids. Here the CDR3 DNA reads TGTGCCAGCAGCTTTAGCGGGGGGGCGGTCTACAATGAGCAGTTCTTC. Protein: CASSFSGGAVYNEQFF.

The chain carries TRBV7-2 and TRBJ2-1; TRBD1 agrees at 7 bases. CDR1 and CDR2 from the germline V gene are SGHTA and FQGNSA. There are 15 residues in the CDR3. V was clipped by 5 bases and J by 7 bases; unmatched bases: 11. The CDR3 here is CASSKTGATGNEQFF. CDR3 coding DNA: TGTGCCAGCAGCAAAACAGGGGCCACGGGGAATGAGCAGTTCTTC.

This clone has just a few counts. CDR3 coding DNA: TGTGCCAGCAGCTTGCGGGGTGGTGCTGAAGCTTTCTTT. Translated, it gives CASSLRGGAEAFF. V and J are TRBV5-6 and TRBJ1-1, with no clear D. Trimming stripped 1 base from V and 6 bases from J, with 10 bases between. The CDR3 has 13 residues. Looked up from germline, CDR1 is SGHDT and CDR2 is YYEEEE.

The CDR3 protein is CASSFGQANTEAFF. The CDR3 nucleotides read TGTGCCAGCAGTTTCGGACAGGCGAACACTGAAGCTTTCTTT. This chain connects TRBV27 to TRBJ1-1, with 7 positions matching TRBD1. Germline trimming cut 3 bases from V and 1 base from J; bases unmatched to any gene: 2. Germline V gives CDR1 MNHEY, CDR2 SMNVEV (reference sequence). The CDR3 totals 14 residues.

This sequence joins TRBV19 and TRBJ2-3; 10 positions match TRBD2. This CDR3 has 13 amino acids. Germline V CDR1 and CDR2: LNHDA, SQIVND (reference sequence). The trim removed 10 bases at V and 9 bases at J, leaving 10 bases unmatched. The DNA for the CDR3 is TGTGCCACGCCCTGGACTAGCGGTATAACGCAGTATTTT. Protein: CATPWTSGITQYF.

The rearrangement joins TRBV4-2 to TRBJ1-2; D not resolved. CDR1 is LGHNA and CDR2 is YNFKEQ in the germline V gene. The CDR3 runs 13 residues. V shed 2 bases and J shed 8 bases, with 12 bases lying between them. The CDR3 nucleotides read TGTGCCAGCAGCCAACCGAGAACCGGGGGCTACACCTTC. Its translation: CASSQPRTGGYTF.

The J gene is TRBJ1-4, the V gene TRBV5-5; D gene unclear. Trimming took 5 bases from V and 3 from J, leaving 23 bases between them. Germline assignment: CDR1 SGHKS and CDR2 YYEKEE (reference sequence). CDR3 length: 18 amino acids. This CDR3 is CASSLLDLWSSANEKLFF. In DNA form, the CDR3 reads TGTGCCAGCAGTTTATTAGACTTGTGGTCCTCGGCTAATGAAAAACTGTTTTTT.

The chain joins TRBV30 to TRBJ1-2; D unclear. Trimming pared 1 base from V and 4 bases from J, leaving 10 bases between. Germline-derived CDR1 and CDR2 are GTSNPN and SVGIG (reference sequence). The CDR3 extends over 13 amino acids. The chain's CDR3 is CAWSDRTGYGYTF. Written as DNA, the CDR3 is TGTGCCTGGAGTGACCGCACGGGCTATGGCTACACCTTC. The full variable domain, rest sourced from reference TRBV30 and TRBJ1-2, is SQTIHQWPATLVQPVGSPLSLECTVEGTSNPNLYWYRQAAGRGLQLLFYSVGIGQISSEVPQNLSASRPQDRQFILSSKKLLLSDSGFYLCAWSDRTGYGYTFGSGTRLTVV.

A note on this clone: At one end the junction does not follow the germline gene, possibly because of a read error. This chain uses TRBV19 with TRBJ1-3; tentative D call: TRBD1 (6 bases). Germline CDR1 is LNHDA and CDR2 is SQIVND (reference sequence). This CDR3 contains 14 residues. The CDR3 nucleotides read TGTGCCAGTAGACCGGACAGCTCTGGAAACGCCATATATTTT. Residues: CASRPDSSGNAIYF.

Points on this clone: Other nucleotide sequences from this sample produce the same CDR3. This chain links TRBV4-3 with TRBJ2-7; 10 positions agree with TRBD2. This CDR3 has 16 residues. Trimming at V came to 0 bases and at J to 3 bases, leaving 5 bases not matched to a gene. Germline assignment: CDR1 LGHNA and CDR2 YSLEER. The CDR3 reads CASSQDLAGGLYEQYF. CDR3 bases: TGCGCCAGCAGCCAAGATTTAGCGGGGGGCCTCTACGAGCAGTACTTC.

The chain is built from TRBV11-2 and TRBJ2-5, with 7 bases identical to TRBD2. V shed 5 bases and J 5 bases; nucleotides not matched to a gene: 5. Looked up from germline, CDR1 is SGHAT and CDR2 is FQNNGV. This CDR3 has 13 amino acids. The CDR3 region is CASSQTSSETQYF. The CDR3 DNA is TGTGCCAGCAGCCAGACTAGCAGCGAGACCCAGTACTTC.